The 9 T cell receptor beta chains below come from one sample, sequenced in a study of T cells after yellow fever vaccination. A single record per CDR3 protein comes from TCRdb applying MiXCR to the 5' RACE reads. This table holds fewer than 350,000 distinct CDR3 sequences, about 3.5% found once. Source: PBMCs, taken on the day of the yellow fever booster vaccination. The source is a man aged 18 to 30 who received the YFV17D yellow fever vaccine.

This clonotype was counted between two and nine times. Written as DNA, the CDR3 is TGTGCCAGCACCCAGACTAGCGGGGGTAGCACAGATACGCAGTATTTT. Amino acids: CASTQTSGGSTDTQYF. This chain joins TRBV12-3 or TRBV12-4 and TRBJ2-3, with TRBD2 matching over 12 bases. This CDR3 has 16 residues. V lost 7 bases, J lost 0 bases, and 5 bases stayed unmatched.

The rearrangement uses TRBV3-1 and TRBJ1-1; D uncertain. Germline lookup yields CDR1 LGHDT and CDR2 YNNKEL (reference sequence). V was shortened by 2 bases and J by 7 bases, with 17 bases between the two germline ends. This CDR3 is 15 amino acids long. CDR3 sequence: CASSQSNSYIREAFF. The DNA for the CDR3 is TGTGCCAGCAGCCAATCGAACAGTTATATCCGTGAAGCTTTCTTT.

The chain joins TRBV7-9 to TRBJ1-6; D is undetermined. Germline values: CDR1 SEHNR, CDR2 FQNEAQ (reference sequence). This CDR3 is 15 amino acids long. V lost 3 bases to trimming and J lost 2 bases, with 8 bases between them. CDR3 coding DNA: TGTGCCAGCAGCTTCGGGTACCCCTATAATTCACCCCTCCACTTT. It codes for CASSFGYPYNSPLHF.

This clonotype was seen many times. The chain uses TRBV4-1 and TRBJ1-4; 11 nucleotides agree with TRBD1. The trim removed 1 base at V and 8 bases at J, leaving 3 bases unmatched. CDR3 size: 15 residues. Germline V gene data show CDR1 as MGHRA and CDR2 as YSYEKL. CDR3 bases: TGCGCCAGCAGCCAAGTCCGGGACAGGGGGGAAAAACTGTTTTTT. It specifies CASSQVRDRGEKLFF.

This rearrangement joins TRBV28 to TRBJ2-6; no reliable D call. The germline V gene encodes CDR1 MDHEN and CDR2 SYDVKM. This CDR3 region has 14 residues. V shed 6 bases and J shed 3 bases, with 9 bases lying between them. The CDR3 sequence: CASSLLNGANVLTF. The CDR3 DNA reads TGTGCCAGCAGCCTCTTAAATGGGGCCAACGTCCTGACTTTC. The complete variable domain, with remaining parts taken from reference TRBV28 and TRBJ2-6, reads DVKVTQSSRYLVKRTGEKVFLECVQDMDHENMFWYRQDPGLGLRLIYFSYDVKMKEKGDIPEGYSVSREKKERFSLILESASTNQTSMYLCASSLLNGANVLTFGAGSRLTVL.

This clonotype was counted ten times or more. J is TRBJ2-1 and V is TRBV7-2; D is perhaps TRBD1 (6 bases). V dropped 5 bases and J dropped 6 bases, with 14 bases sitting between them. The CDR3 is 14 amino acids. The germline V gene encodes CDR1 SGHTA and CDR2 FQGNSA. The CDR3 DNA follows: TGTGCCAGCAGCCCCCAGGGGAGTGGCAATGAGCAGTTCTTC. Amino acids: CASSPQGSGNEQFF.

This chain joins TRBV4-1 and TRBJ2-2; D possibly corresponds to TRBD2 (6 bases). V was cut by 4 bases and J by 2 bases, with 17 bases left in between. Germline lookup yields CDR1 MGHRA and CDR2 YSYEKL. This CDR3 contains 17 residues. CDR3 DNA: TGCGCCAGCAGCCCAACTTGGGACGGGACTAACACCGGGGAGCTGTTTTTT. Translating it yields CASSPTWDGTNTGELFF.

CDR3 DNA sequence: TGTGCCAGCAGCGTCCGAGGAGGACAGGGGGCATACGAGCAGTACTTC. Its protein is CASSVRGGQGAYEQYF. This rearrangement joins TRBV13 to TRBJ2-7, with 11 bases aligning to TRBD1. The CDR3 runs 16 residues. V trimming: 5 bases; J trimming: 4 bases; junction bases outside the gene matches: 10. Germline V lookup: CDR1 PRHDT, CDR2 FYEKMQ (reference sequence).

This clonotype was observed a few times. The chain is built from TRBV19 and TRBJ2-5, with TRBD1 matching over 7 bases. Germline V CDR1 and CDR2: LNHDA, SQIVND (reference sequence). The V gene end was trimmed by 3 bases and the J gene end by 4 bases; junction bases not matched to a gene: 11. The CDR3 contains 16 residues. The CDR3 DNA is TGTGCCAGTAGTATTCTCTGGCAGGGGGTGGGAGAGACCCAGTACTTC. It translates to CASSILWQGVGETQYF.